This T cell receptor (beta chain) was identified during a study of technical replicates of blood from several donors. Some clones are missing from TCRdb's copy, which holds only in-frame ones; the method was immunoSEQ multiplex PCR. The repertoire includes just over 80,000 clones, around 96% of them detected once, and 0.3% to 0.35% sits in the top ten. The material sequenced was T cells isolated from PBMCs. This clonotype originated in a human donor in good health.

The CDR3 DNA is TGTGCCTCCGGGACAGGATGGAATGTCGATGGCTACACCTTC. It specifies CASGTGWNVDGYTF. This rearrangement joins TRBV19 to TRBJ1-2, with 8 bases identical to TRBD1. V shed 11 bases and J 6 bases; nucleotides not matched to a gene: 14. CDR1 and CDR2 (germline): LNHDA, SQIVND (reference sequence). The CDR3 contains 14 residues.